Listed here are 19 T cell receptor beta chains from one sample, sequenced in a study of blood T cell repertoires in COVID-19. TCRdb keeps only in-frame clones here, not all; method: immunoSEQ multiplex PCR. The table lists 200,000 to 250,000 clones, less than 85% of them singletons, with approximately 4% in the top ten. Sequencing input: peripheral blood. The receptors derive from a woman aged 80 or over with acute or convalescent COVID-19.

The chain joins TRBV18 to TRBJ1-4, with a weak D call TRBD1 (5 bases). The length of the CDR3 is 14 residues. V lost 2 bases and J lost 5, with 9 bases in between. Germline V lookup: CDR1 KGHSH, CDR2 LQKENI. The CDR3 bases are TGTGCCAGCTCACCAGCACAGGTGAATGAAAAACTGTTTTTT. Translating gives CASSPAQVNEKLFF.

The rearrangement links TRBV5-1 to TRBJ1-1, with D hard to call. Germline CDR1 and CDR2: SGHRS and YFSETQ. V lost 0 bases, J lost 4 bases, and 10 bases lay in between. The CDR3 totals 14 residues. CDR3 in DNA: TGCGCCAGCAGCTTGGGCCAGGTCTCCACTGAAGCTTTCTTT. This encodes CASSLGQVSTEAFF.

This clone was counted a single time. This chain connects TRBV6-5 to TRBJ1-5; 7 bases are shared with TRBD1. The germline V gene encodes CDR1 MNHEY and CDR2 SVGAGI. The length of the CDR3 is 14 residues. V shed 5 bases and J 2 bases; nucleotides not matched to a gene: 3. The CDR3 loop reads CASSRQGGNQPQHF. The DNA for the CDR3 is TGTGCCAGCAGTCGGCAGGGGGGCAATCAGCCCCAGCATTTT.

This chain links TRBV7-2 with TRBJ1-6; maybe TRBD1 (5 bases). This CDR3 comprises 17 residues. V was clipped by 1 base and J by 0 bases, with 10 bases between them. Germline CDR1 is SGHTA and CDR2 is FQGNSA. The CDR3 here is CASSLGGEFSYNSPLHF. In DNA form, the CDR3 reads TGTGCCAGCAGCTTAGGGGGGGAATTCTCCTATAATTCACCCCTCCACTTT.

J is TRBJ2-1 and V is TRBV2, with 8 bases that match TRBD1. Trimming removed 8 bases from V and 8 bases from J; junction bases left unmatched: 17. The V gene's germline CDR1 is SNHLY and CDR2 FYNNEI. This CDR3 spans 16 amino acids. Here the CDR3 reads CASATPDRAVDDEQFF. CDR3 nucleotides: TGTGCCAGCGCCACACCGGACAGGGCGGTGGATGATGAGCAGTTCTTC. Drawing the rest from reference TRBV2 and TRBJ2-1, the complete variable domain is EPEVTQTPSHQVTQMGQEVILRCVPISNHLYFYWYRQILGQKVEFLVSFYNNEISEKSEIFDDQFSVERPDGSNFTLKIRSTKLEDSAMYFCASATPDRAVDDEQFFGPGTRLTVL.

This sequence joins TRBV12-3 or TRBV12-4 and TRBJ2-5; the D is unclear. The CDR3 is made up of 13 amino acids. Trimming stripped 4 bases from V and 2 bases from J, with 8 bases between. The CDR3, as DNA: TGTGCCAGCAGTTCCCAGAATCAAGAGACCCAGTACTTC. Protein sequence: CASSSQNQETQYF.

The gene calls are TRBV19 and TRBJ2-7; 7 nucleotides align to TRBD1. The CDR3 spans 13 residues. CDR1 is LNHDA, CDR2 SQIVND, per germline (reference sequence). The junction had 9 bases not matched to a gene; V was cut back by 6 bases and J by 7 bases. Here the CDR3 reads CASRAQGEREQYF. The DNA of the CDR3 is TGTGCCAGTAGAGCCCAGGGGGAGCGGGAGCAGTACTTC.

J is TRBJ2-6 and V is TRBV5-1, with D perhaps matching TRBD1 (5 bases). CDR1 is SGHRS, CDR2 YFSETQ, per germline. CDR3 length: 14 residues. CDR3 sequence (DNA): TGCGCGGTACAGGCTTTCTCTGGGGCCAACGTCCTGACTTTC. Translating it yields CAVQAFSGANVLTF. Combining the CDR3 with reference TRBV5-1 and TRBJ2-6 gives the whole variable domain KAGVTQTPRYLIKTRGQQVTLSCSPISGHRSVSWYQQTPGQGLQFLFEYFSETQRNKGNFPGRFSGRQFSNSRSEMNVSTLELGDSALYLCAVQAFSGANVLTFGAGSRLTVL.

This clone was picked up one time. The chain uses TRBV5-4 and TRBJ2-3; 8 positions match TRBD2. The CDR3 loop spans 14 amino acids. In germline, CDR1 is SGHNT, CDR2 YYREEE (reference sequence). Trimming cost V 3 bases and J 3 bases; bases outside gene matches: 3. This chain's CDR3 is CASSSRGGTDTQYF. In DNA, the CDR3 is TGTGCCAGCAGCTCTCGGGGGGGGACAGATACGCAGTATTTT.

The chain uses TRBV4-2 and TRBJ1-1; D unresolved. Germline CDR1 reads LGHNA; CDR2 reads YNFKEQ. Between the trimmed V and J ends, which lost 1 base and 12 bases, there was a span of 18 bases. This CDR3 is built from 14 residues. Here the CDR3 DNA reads TGTGCCAGCAGCCAAGTTCGGGAGGAGGGTGAGACTTTCTTT. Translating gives CASSQVREEGETFF.

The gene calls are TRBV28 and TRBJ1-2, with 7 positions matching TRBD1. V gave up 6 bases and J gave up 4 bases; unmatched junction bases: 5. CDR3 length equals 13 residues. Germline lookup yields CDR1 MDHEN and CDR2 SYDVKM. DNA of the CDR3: TGTGCCAGCAGACAGGGGAATATCTATGGCTACACCTTC. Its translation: CASRQGNIYGYTF.

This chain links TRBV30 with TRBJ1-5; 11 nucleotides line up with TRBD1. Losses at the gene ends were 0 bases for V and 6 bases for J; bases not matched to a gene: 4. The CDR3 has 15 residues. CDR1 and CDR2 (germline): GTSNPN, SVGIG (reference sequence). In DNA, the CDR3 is TGTGCCTGGAGTGTACAGGGGACAGGGGGTCAGCCCCAGCATTTT. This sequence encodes CAWSVQGTGGQPQHF.

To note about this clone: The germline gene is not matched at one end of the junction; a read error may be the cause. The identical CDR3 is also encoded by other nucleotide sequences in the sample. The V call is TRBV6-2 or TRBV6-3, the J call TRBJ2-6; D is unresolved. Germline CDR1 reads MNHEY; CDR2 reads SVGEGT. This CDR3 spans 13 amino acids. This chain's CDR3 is CASSYSGANVLTF. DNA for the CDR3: TGTGCCAGCAGCTACTCTGGGGCCAACGTCCTGACTTTC.

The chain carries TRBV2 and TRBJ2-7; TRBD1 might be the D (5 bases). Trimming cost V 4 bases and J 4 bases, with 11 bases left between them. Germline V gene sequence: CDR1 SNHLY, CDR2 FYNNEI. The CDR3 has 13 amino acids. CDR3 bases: TGTGCCAGCAGTGTTATCAGGGTTTACGAGCAGTACTTC. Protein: CASSVIRVYEQYF.

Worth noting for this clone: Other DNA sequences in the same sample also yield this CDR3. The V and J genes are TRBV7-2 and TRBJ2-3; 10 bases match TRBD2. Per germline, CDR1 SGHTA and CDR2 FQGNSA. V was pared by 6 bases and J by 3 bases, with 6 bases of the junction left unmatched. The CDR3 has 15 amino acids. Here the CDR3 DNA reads TGTGCCAGCAGTTCGGGACTAGCGTCTACAGATACGCAGTATTTT. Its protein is CASSSGLASTDTQYF.

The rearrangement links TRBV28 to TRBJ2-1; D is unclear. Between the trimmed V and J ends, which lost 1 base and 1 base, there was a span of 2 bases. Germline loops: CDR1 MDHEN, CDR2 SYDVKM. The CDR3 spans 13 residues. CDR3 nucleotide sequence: TGTGCCAGCAGTTTATCATCCTACAATGAGCAGTTCTTC. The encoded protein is CASSLSSYNEQFF.

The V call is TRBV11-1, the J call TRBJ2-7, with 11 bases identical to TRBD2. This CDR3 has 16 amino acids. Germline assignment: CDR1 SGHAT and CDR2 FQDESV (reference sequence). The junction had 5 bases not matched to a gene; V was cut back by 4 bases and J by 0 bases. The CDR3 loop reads CASSSRLAGRSYEQYF. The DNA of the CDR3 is TGTGCCAGCAGCTCAAGACTAGCGGGACGCTCCTACGAGCAGTACTTC.

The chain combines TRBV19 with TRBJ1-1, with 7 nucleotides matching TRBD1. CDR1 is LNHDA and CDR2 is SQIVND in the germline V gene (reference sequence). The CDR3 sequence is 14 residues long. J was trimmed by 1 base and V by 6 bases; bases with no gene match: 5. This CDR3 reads CASRDAGGNTEAFF. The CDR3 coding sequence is TGTGCCAGTAGGGACGCAGGGGGGAACACTGAAGCTTTCTTT.

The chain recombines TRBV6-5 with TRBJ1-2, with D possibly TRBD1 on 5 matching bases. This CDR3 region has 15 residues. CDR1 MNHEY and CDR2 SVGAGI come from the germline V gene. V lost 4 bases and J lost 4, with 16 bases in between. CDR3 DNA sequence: TGTGCCAGCAGTTCCCCCTCGGGCAGGGTCTATGGCTACACCTTC. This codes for CASSSPSGRVYGYTF.